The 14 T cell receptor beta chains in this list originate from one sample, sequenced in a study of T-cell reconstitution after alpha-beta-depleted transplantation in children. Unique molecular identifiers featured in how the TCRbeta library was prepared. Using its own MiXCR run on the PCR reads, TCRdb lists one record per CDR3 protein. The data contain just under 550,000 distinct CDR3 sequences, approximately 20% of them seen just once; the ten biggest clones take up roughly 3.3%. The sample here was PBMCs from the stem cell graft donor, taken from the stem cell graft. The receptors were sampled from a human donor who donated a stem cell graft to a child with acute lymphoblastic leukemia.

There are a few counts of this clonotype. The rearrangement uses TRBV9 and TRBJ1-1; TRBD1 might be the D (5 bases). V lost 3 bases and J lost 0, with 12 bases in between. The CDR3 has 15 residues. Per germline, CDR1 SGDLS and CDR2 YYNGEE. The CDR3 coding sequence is TGTGCCAGCAGCGCCTCGACAGCCCTGAACACTGAAGCTTTCTTT. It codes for CASSASTALNTEAFF.

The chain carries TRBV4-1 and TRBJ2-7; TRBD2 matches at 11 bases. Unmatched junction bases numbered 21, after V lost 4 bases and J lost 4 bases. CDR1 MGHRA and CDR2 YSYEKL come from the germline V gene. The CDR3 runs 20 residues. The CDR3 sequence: CASSLPRLAGPAALFYEQYF. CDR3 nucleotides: TGCGCCAGCAGCCTCCCGCGACTAGCGGGGCCGGCGGCTTTATTTTACGAGCAGTACTTC.

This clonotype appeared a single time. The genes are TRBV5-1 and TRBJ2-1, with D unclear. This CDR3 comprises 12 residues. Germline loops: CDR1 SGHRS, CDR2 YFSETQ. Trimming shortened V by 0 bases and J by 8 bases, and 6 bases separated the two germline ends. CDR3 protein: CASSLGRHEQFF. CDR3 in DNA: TGCGCCAGCAGCTTGGGGCGCCATGAGCAGTTCTTC.

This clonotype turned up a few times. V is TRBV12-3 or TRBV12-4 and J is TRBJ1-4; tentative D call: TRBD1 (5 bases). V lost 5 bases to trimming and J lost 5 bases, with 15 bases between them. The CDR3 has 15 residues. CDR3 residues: CASSTSRGKNEKLFF. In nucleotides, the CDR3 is TGTGCCAGCAGTACCAGCCGGGGCAAAAATGAAAAACTGTTTTTT.

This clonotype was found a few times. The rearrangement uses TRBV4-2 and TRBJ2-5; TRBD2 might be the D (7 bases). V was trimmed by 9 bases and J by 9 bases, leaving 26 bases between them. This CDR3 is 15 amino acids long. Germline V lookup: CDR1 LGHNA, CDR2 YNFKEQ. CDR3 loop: CASRGGTTLSGAQYF. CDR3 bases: TGTGCCAGTAGGGGGGGGACTACCCTAAGCGGGGCCCAGTACTTC.

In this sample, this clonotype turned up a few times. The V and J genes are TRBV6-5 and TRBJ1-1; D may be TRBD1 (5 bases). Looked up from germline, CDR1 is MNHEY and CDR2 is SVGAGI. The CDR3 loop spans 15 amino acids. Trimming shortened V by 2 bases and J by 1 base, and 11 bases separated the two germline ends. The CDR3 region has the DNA TGTGCCAGCAGTTACGCTGGGGGGGGGAACACTGAAGCTTTCTTT. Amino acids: CASSYAGGGNTEAFF.

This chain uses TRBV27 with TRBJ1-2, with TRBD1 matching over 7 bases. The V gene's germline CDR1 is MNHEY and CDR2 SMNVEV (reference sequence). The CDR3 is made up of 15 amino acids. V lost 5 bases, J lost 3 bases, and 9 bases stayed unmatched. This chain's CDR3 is CASSIIGGEYYGYTF. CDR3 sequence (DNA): TGTGCCAGCAGTATTATAGGGGGCGAATACTATGGCTACACCTTC.

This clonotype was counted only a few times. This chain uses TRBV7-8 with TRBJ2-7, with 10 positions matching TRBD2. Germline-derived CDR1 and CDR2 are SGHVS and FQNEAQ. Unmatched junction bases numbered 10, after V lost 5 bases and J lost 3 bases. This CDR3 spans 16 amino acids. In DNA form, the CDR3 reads TGTGCCAGCAGCGGAAGACTAGCGGGCACGCACTACGAGCAGTACTTC. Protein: CASSGRLAGTHYEQYF. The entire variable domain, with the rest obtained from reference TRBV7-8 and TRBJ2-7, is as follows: GAGVSQSPRYKVAKRGQDVALRCDPISGHVSLFWYQQALGQGPEFLTYFQNEAQLDKSGLPSDRFFAERPEGSVSTLKIQRTQQEDSAVYLCASSGRLAGTHYEQYFGPGTRLTVT.

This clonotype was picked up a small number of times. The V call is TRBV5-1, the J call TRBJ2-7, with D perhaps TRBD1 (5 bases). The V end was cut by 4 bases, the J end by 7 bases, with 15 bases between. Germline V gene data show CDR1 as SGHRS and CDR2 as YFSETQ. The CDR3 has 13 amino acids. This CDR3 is CASSPPGRVEQYF. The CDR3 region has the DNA TGCGCCAGCAGCCCCCCGGGCAGGGTGGAGCAGTACTTC.

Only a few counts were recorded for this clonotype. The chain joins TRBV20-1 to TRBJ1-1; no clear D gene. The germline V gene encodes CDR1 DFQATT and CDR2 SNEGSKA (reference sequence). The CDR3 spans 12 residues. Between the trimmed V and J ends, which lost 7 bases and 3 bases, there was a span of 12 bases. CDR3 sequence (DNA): TGCAGTGTGATCAGAGGCGACACTGAAGCTTTCTTT. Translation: CSVIRGDTEAFF.

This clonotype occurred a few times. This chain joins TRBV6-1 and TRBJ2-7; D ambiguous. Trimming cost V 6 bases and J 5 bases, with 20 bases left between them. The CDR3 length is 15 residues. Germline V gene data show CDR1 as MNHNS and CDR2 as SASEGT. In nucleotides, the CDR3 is TGTGCCAGCAGCCTCTCTAGGGAACCCTTCCACGAGCAGTACTTC. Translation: CASSLSREPFHEQYF.

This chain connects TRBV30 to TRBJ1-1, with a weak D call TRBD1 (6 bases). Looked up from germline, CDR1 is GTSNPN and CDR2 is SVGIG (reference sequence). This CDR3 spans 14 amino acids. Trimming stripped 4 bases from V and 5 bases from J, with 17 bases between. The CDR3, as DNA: TGTGCCTGGATTGAGTGGGGGGCGAGGACTGAAGCTTTCTTT. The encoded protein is CAWIEWGARTEAFF.

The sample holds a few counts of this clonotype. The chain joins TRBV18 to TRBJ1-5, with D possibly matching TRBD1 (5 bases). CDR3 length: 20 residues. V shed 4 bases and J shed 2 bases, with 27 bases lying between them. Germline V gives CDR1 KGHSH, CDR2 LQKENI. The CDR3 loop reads CASSLGPEQARSFGNQPQHF. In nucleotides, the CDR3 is TGTGCCAGCTCACTGGGGCCCGAACAGGCACGCTCCTTTGGCAATCAGCCCCAGCATTTT.

The CDR3 loop reads CSVIRHPASGYSTDTQYF. The CDR3 DNA sequence: TGCAGCGTTATTCGTCACCCAGCTAGCGGGTATAGCACAGATACGCAGTATTTT. This sequence joins TRBV29-1 and TRBJ2-3; 8 bases fit TRBD2. This CDR3 spans 18 amino acids. Trimming cost V 5 bases and J 0 bases; bases outside gene matches: 16. CDR1 SQVTM and CDR2 ANQGSEA come from the germline V gene.